The clone carrying this T cell receptor (beta chain) appeared a few times. Generated by immunoSEQ multiplex PCR, the TCRdb table keeps only in-frame clones and is missing some. The table lists about 59,000 clones, approximately 80% of them singletons. Trimming removed 5 bases from V and 0 bases from J; junction bases left unmatched: 10. Germline V gene lookup returns CDR1 SGHRS and CDR2 YFSETQ. The CDR3 is 17 amino acids. This specimen comes from a study of blood T cell repertoires in COVID-19. For the study at large: Researchers got acute and convalescent COVID-19 samples from the United States, Italy and Spain. PBMCs, B-cell-depleted T cells, or T cells were the source of the cDNA or gDNA that made up the material.

The chain has TRBV5-1 and TRBJ1-4; TRBD1 matches at 7 bases. This receptor was taken from a woman of 80 years or more with active or convalescent COVID-19. The sample was peripheral blood. The CDR3 here is CASSRTGVGSTNEKLFF. CDR3 nucleotide sequence: TGCGCCAGCAGTCGCACAGGGGTCGGGTCAACTAATGAAAAACTGTTTTTT.